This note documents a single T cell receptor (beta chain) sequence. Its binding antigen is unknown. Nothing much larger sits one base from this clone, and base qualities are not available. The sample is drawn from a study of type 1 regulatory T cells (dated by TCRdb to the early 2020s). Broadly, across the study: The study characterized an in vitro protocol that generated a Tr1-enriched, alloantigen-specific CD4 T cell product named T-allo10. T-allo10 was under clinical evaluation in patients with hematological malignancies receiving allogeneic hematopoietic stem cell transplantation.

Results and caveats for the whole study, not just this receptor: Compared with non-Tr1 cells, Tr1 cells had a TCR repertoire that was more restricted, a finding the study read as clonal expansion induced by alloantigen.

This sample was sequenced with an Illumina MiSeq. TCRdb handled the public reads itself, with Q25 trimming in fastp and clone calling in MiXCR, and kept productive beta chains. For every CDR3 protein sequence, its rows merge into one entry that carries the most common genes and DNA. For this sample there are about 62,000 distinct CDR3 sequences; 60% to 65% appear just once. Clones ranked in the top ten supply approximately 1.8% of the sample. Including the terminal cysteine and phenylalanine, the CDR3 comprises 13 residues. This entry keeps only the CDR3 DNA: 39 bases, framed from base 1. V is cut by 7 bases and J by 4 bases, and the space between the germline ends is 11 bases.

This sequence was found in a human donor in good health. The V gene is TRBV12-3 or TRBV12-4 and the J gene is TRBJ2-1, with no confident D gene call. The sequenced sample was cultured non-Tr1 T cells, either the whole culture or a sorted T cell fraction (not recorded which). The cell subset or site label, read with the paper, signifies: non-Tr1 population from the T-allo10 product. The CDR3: CASNRAAYNEQFF. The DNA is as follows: TGTGCCAGCAATCGAGCAGCATACAATGAGCAGTTCTTC.